These 28 T cell receptor beta chains were all obtained from the same sample, sequenced in a study of T cells expressing NK-cell markers. Reanalyzing the 5' RACE reads, TCRdb keeps one entry per CDR3 protein, without DNA. The sample table sets out 150,000 to 200,000 distinct CDR3 sequences. Source material: blood T cells: a sorted CD56 or NKG2C T cell subset, CD4+ or CD8+ T cells, or bulk PBMC T cells (not recorded which). All receptors come from a woman between 18 and 70 years old in good health.

The chain combines TRBV12-3 or TRBV12-4 with TRBJ2-1; TCRdb indicates TRBD1, and absent DNA this call remains unverified. There are 15 residues in the CDR3. CDR3 residues: CASSLVGTGGNEQFF.

The chain is built from TRBV7-3 and TRBJ2-2; the TRBD2 assignment by TCRdb is unverifiable without DNA. There are 18 residues in the CDR3. Germline V gives CDR1 SGHTA, CDR2 FQGTGA. The CDR3 here is CASSPIPLAGEGTGELFF.

The chain is built from TRBV2 and TRBJ2-1; absent DNA, TCRdb's TRBD2 call cannot be checked. Per the germline V gene, CDR1 is SNHLY and CDR2 is FYNNEI. This CDR3 spans 12 amino acids. CDR3 in amino acids: CASSRLAGEQFF.

The chain has TRBV28 and TRBJ2-5; TCRdb's assignment of TRBD1 cannot be checked, as there is no DNA. The CDR3 length is 15 residues. Per the germline V gene, CDR1 is MDHEN and CDR2 is SYDVKM. This chain's CDR3 is CASRPAQGAWETQYF.

The chain links TRBV7-7 to TRBJ2-7. Germline loops: CDR1 SSHAT, CDR2 FNYEAQ (reference sequence). The CDR3 has 14 amino acids. The CDR3 region is CASSIGTSGYEQYF.

The chain is built from TRBV5-1 and TRBJ1-5; the TCRdb call, TRBD1, lacks DNA for checking. There are 15 residues in the CDR3. Germline CDR1 SGHRS, CDR2 YFSETQ. The CDR3 sequence: CASRLTGMSNQPQHF.

J is TRBJ2-1 and V is TRBV20-1; TCRdb lists TRBD2, though no DNA is available to test this call. The germline V gene encodes CDR1 DFQATT and CDR2 SNEGSKA (reference sequence). The CDR3 is made up of 14 amino acids. CDR3 in amino acids: CSATGRYTYNEQFF.

The chain employs TRBV7-9 and TRBJ2-7. The CDR3 runs 11 residues. Germline loops: CDR1 SEHNR, CDR2 FQNEAQ (reference sequence). This CDR3 is CASSLDYEQYF. Using reference TRBV7-9 and TRBJ2-7 for the parts outside the CDR3, the full variable domain is DTGVSQNPRHKITKRGQNVTFRCDPISEHNRLYWYRQTLGQGPEFLTYFQNEAQLEKSRLLSDRFSAERPKGSFSTLEIQRTEQGDSAMYLCASSLDYEQYFGPGTRLTVT.

This rearrangement joins TRBV20-1 to TRBJ1-1. CDR3 length: 15 amino acids. Germline CDR1 and CDR2: DFQATT and SNEGSKA (reference sequence). The CDR3 loop reads CSARAPVVGGTEAFF.

The chain joins TRBV20-1 to TRBJ2-1; TCRdb selects TRBD2, and the lack of DNA leaves this call unchecked. Germline-derived CDR1 and CDR2 are DFQATT and SNEGSKA (reference sequence). The CDR3 has 16 residues. The CDR3 loop is CSAKRGLAGDYNEQFF.

J is TRBJ2-7 and V is TRBV10-3; TCRdb names TRBD1, which stays unverified in the absence of DNA. The V gene's germline CDR1 is ENHRY and CDR2 SYGVKD. This CDR3 comprises 14 residues. Here the CDR3 reads CAISAGQGAYEQYF.

This chain joins TRBV2 and TRBJ1-5. This CDR3 is built from 15 residues. Germline V CDR1 and CDR2: SNHLY, FYNNEI. The CDR3 region is CASTPGTAYNQPQHF.

The chain is built from TRBV28 and TRBJ2-5; TCRdb's D call, TRBD1, is unchecked because there is no DNA. The CDR3 totals 17 residues. Germline V CDR1 and CDR2: MDHEN, SYDVKM. The CDR3 spells CASSPNPGTGGGETQYF. Full variable domain (rest looked up from reference TRBV28 and TRBJ2-5): DVKVTQSSRYLVKRTGEKVFLECVQDMDHENMFWYRQDPGLGLRLIYFSYDVKMKEKGDIPEGYSVSREKKERFSLILESASTNQTSMYLCASSPNPGTGGGETQYFGPGTRLLVL.

The chain joins TRBV6-1 to TRBJ1-2; the TRBD1 assignment by TCRdb is unverifiable without DNA. Germline-derived CDR1 and CDR2 are MNHNS and SASEGT. This CDR3 has 13 residues. CDR3 in amino acids: CASSEVTGGGYTF.

V and J are TRBV18 and TRBJ2-2. Germline V gives CDR1 KGHSH, CDR2 LQKENI. The CDR3 contains 14 residues. The CDR3 spells CASSRLGEAGELFF.

The rearrangement links TRBV25-1 to TRBJ1-2; TCRdb designates TRBD1, a call that cannot be tested without DNA. This CDR3 has 17 amino acids. Germline V lookup: CDR1 MGHDK, CDR2 SYGVNS. CDR3 amino acids: CASSVPFPAGTGWCYTF.

The gene calls are TRBV20-1 and TRBJ2-7; TCRdb gives TRBD1 as the D gene, but with no DNA this cannot be confirmed. Germline loops: CDR1 DFQATT, CDR2 SNEGSKA (reference sequence). The CDR3 spans 14 residues. CDR3 sequence: CSARDLGPVFEQYF.

The genes are TRBV12-3 or TRBV12-4 and TRBJ2-1; TCRdb's D gene call, TRBD1, goes unchecked for lack of DNA. This CDR3 contains 17 residues. The CDR3 protein is CASSPSPGQGTYNEQFF.

The genes are TRBV7-3 and TRBJ2-3; the TCRdb call, TRBD1, lacks DNA for checking. This CDR3 is 16 amino acids long. Germline lookup yields CDR1 SGHTA and CDR2 FQGTGA. The CDR3: CASSPGGQGGTDTQYF.

The chain employs TRBV7-2 and TRBJ2-2; TCRdb calls TRBD1, which cannot be checked without DNA. The CDR3 has 16 amino acids. Looked up from germline, CDR1 is SGHTA and CDR2 is FQGNSA. The CDR3 sequence is CASSWPGQSLTGELFF.

The rearrangement uses TRBV5-1 and TRBJ1-4. Germline CDR1 SGHRS, CDR2 YFSETQ. CDR3 size: 15 residues. CDR3 residues: CASSLTPQLNEKLFF.

The gene calls are TRBV27 and TRBJ2-1; TCRdb designates TRBD2, a call that cannot be tested without DNA. There are 17 residues in the CDR3. Per the germline V gene, CDR1 is MNHEY and CDR2 is SMNVEV (reference sequence). The CDR3 protein is CASSLLQTSRDINEQFF.

The chain links TRBV5-5 to TRBJ1-2; TCRdb returns TRBD1, unconfirmable since there is no DNA. The CDR3 consists of 13 residues. Germline CDR1 SGHKS, CDR2 YYEKEE (reference sequence). CDR3: CASSLAIGAGYTF.

The chain carries TRBV5-5 and TRBJ2-2; the D call of TRBD2 rests on TCRdb alone, since no DNA is present to check it. Germline V lookup: CDR1 SGHKS, CDR2 YYEKEE (reference sequence). CDR3 length equals 16 residues. The CDR3 region is CASSLGAGVGTGELFF.

The chain carries TRBV5-1 and TRBJ2-5; the D call of TRBD1 rests on TCRdb alone, since no DNA is present to check it. The germline V gene encodes CDR1 SGHRS and CDR2 YFSETQ. This CDR3 is 16 amino acids long. The CDR3 sequence is CASGPGAYRAEETQYF.

The chain is built from TRBV20-1 and TRBJ2-1; lacking DNA, the TRBD2 call made by TCRdb goes unchecked. This CDR3 spans 15 amino acids. Germline V lookup: CDR1 DFQATT, CDR2 SNEGSKA (reference sequence). The CDR3: CSASTSSRSYNEQFF.

This chain uses TRBV2 with TRBJ2-5; TCRdb indicates TRBD2, and absent DNA this call remains unverified. CDR1 and CDR2 from the germline V gene are SNHLY and FYNNEI. This CDR3 has 19 residues. This chain's CDR3 is CASRKGTSGGLISGETQYF.

This rearrangement joins TRBV29-1 to TRBJ2-3; the TRBD2 assignment by TCRdb is unverifiable without DNA. Germline V gene data show CDR1 as SQVTM and CDR2 as ANQGSEA. The CDR3 covers 15 residues. The CDR3 here is CSVGGLAGVTDTQYF.